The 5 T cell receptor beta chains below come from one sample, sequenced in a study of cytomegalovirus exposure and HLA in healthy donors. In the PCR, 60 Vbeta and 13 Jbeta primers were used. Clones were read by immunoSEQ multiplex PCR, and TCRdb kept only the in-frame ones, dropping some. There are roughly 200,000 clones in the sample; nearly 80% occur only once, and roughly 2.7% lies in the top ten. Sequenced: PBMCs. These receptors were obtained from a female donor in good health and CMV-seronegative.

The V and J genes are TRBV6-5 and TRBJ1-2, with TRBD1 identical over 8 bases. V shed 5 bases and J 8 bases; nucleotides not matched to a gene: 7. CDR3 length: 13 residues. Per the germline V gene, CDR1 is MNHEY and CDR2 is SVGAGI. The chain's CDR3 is CASSRTGLAGYTF. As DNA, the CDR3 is TGTGCCAGCAGTAGGACAGGGCTGGCGGGCTACACCTTC.

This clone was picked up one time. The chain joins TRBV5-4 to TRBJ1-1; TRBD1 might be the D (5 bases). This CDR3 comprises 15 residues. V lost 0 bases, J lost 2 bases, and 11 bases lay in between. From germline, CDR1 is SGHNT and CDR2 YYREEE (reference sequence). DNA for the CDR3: TGTGCCAGCAGCTTGGCACGGACACAAAACACTGAAGCTTTCTTT. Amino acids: CASSLARTQNTEAFF.

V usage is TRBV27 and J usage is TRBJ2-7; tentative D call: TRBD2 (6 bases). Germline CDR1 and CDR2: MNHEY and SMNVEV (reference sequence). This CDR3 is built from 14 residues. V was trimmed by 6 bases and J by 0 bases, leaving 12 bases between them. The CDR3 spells CASRGVAASYEQYF. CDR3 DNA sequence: TGTGCCAGCAGGGGGGTAGCGGCCTCCTACGAGCAGTACTTC.

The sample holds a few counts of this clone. The CDR3 loop reads CASILAGVGYNEQFF. The CDR3, as DNA: TGTGCCAGCATCCTAGCGGGAGTAGGCTACAATGAGCAGTTCTTC. This rearrangement joins TRBV7-9 to TRBJ2-1; 10 nucleotides line up with TRBD2. The CDR3 covers 15 residues. Germline CDR1 is SEHNR and CDR2 is FQNEAQ (reference sequence). The V segment lost 7 bases and the J segment 3 bases; nucleotides outside the gene matches: 6.

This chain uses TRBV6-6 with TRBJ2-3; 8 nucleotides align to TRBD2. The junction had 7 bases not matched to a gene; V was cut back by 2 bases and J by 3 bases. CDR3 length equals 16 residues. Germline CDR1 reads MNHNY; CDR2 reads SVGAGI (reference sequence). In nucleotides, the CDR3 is TGTGCCAGCAGTTACGGGTCGGGGGGGCGGACAGATACGCAGTATTTT. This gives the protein CASSYGSGGRTDTQYF.